This T cell receptor beta chain was found in a study of cytomegalovirus exposure and HLA in healthy donors. Study at large: The 100 to 150 validation repertoires were reported in a later analysis to have been generated on the same platform as the roughly 700 first-cohort repertoires.

Method: immunoSEQ multiplex PCR; TCRdb's copy keeps in-frame clones and lacks some. The sample yields about 220,000 clones, approximately 90% seen once. This CDR3 has 19 amino acids. CDR1 SNHLY and CDR2 FYNNEI come from the germline V gene. Trimming took 2 bases from V and 7 from J; bases not matched to a gene: 16. Study conclusions and caveats: Under in vitro conditions, three CMV-associated chains were confirmed as specific for CMV antigens.

On this clone: Its antigen is not identified.

This clonotype was obtained from a woman aged 18-29 years in good health and CMV-seronegative. V is TRBV2 and J is TRBJ2-2, with TRBD2 matching 10 bases. Sequenced input: PBMCs. The CDR3 sequence is CASSERKRASGRSSGELFF. The CDR3 DNA follows: TGTGCCAGCAGTGAACGAAAAAGGGCTAGCGGGAGATCCAGCGGGGAGCTGTTTTTT.